The clone carrying this T cell receptor beta chain was observed a handful of times. Its antigen is not known. Germline lookup yields CDR1 SNHLY and CDR2 FYNNEI. The CDR3 runs 14 residues. Trimming pared 2 bases from V and 6 bases from J, leaving 14 bases between. Repertoires were generated with immunoSEQ multiplex PCR, while TCRdb's copy carries only in-frame clones and drops some. The repertoire holds about 7,100 clones, with 60% to 85% as singletons. Specified time point: newly diagnosed, previously untreated cHL patient sample. These data are taken from a study of PD-1 blockade in classical Hodgkin lymphoma. Overall study findings and caveats: Differences between repertoires have undefined causes, possibly disease activity or prior therapy.

The sequenced sample consisted of peripheral blood mononuclear cells (PBMCs). The chain combines TRBV2 with TRBJ2-7; D may be TRBD2 (5 bases). This sequence was found in a human donor with classical Hodgkin lymphoma. The CDR3 nucleotides read TGTGCCAGCAGTGAATCGGGGTTACGGGGCGAGCAGTACTTC. This gives the protein CASSESGLRGEQYF.